This paragraph covers one T cell receptor beta chain sequence. The CDR3 is 14 residues long. Germline V gene lookup returns CDR1 SGHTA and CDR2 FQGTGA. V dropped 5 bases and J dropped 5; count of bases not matched to a gene: 4. This sample is drawn from a study of blood T cell repertoires in COVID-19. Repertoires were generated with immunoSEQ multiplex PCR, while TCRdb's copy carries only in-frame clones and drops some. The sample records tens of thousands of clones, 86% being singletons. Input material: peripheral blood. The sequence derives from a man between 60 and 75 years old with active or convalescent COVID-19. This chain uses TRBV7-3 with TRBJ1-1; TRBD1 aligns across 11 bases. The CDR3 here is CASSVGTGGTEAFF. The CDR3 DNA reads TGTGCCAGCAGCGTTGGGACAGGGGGTACTGAAGCTTTCTTT. Full variable domain (rest looked up from reference TRBV7-3 and TRBJ1-1): GAGVSQTPSNKVTEKGKYVELRCDPISGHTALYWYRQSLGQGPEFLIYFQGTGAADDSGLPNDRFFAVRPEGSVSTLKIQRTERGDSAVYLCASSVGTGGTEAFFGQGTRLTVV.